Detailed here is one TCR beta chain. The data belong to a study of T cell changes during pregnancy in multiple sclerosis. This CDR3 has 12 amino acids. Per the germline V gene, CDR1 is SGHDT and CDR2 is YYEEEE. V gave up 4 bases and J gave up 6 bases, with 8 bases separating them. Some clones are missing from TCRdb's copy, which holds only in-frame ones; the method was immunoSEQ multiplex PCR. The sample has roughly 22,000 clones, about nine tenths seen once; the top ten hold 0.5% to 0.7%. This material consisted of CD4+ T cells from peripheral blood mononuclear cells, taken after pregnancy. The chain joins TRBV5-6 to TRBJ1-5; D gene ambiguous. The sequence was collected from a female donor in good health, enrolled as a control in a pregnancy study. The CDR3 reads CASSIHSQPQHF. In DNA form, the CDR3 reads TGTGCCAGCAGCATTCACAGTCAGCCCCAGCATTTT.